The next 7 T cell receptor beta chains were all read from a single sample in a study of beta chain features in type 1 diabetes (dated by TCRdb to about 2018). Libraries came from the immunoSEQ multiplex PCR assay. All of the isolated RNA was reverse transcribed with the High Capacity cDNA Reverse Transcription Kit, so expressed TCRB transcripts were sequenced. TCRdb carries this immuneACCESS record with in-frame sequences only. Its versions omit some clonotypes, under half of them owing to an unresolved V gene in the studies checked, with the rest unexplained. Here the sample has 400,000 to 450,000 clones; over 11% occur a single time. Roughly 0.04% of the sample is taken by the ten largest. The sample comprised naive CD4+ T cells from blood. According to the study, the label for this sample's cell subset or site signals: true naive CD4+ T cells. All receptors derive from a man aged 30-40 years in good health.

This chain uses TRBV27 with TRBJ1-2; a possible D gene is TRBD1 (5 bases). V was shortened by 8 bases and J by 1 base, with 14 bases between the two germline ends. This CDR3 is 14 amino acids long. Germline V lookup: CDR1 MNHEY, CDR2 SMNVEV (reference sequence). The CDR3 nucleotides are TGTGCCAGCGGCTCAGGGAATAATAACTATGGCTACACCTTC. This encodes CASGSGNNNYGYTF.

V usage is TRBV9 and J usage is TRBJ1-1; D possibly corresponds to TRBD1 (6 bases). CDR1 is SGDLS and CDR2 is YYNGEE in the germline V gene. This CDR3 comprises 16 residues. V was trimmed by 4 bases and J by 4 bases, leaving 20 bases between them. The CDR3 sequence is CASSPRGGGRSTEAFF. CDR3 sequence (DNA): TGTGCCAGCAGCCCCCGGGGTGGGGGCCGGAGCACTGAAGCTTTCTTT.

A note on this clone: This sample also contains other DNA sequences that code for the same CDR3. J is TRBJ2-5 and V is TRBV5-1; perhaps TRBD1 as D (5 bases). V lost 0 bases to trimming and J lost 2 bases, with 8 bases between them. Germline loops: CDR1 SGHRS, CDR2 YFSETQ. The length of the CDR3 is 14 residues. The CDR3 nucleotides read TGCGCCAGCAGCTTGGGGACATCACAAGAGACCCAGTACTTC. As protein: CASSLGTSQETQYF.

The rearrangement links TRBV7-2 to TRBJ2-7, with 9 bases fitting TRBD1. The CDR3 extends over 14 amino acids. Germline V CDR1 and CDR2: SGHTA, FQGNSA. J lost 4 bases, V lost 6 bases, and 7 bases had no gene match. The CDR3 region is CASRSGTGYYEQYF. In nucleotides, the CDR3 is TGTGCCAGCAGAAGTGGGACAGGGTATTACGAGCAGTACTTC.

This chain links TRBV11-2 with TRBJ2-3, with D tentatively TRBD1 (5 bases). The V gene lost 3 bases and the J gene lost 0 bases, with 13 bases spanning the gap. This CDR3 has 16 amino acids. Germline V gene data show CDR1 as SGHAT and CDR2 as FQNNGV. The CDR3 here is CASSLVSGASTDTQYF. The CDR3 coding sequence is TGTGCCAGCAGCTTGGTCAGTGGGGCTAGCACAGATACGCAGTATTTT.

In its sample, this clone was seen a few times. The V gene is TRBV15, the J gene TRBJ2-1; tentative D call: TRBD2 (6 bases). Trimming removed 1 base from V and 7 bases from J, with 14 bases in between. In germline, CDR1 is LNHNV, CDR2 YYDKDF (reference sequence). This CDR3 region has 15 residues. The CDR3 nucleotides read TGTGCCACCAGCAGAGGGGACTCCCTCGGGAATGAGCAGTTCTTC. Translating it yields CATSRGDSLGNEQFF.

This clone appeared a few times. V and J are TRBV5-1 and TRBJ2-1; possible D gene TRBD2, 6 bases. Trimming pared 2 bases from V and 4 bases from J, leaving 10 bases between. The CDR3 has 14 amino acids. Germline CDR1 is SGHRS and CDR2 is YFSETQ. The CDR3 DNA reads as TGCGCCAGCAGCTTCAGGGCGGGGTACAATGAGCAGTTCTTC. This gives the protein CASSFRAGYNEQFF.